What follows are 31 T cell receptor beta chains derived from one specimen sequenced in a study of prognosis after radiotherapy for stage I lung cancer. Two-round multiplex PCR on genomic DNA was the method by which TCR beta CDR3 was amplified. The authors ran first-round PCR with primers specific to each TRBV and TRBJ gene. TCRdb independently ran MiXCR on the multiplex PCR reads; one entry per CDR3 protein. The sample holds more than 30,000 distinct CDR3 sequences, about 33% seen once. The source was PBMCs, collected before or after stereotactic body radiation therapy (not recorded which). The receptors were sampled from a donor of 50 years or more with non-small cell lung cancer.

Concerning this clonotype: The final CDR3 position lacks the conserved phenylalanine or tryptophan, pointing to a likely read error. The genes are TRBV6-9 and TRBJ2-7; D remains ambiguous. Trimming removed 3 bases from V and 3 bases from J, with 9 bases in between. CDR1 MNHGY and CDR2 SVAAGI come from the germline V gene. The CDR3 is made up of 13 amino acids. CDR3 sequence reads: CASSYVSYYEQYL. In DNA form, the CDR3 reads TGTGCCAGCAGTTACGTGTCCTACTACGAGCAGTACCTC.

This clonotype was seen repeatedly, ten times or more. CDR3 region: CASSEGYRVPLNTEAFF. The DNA of the CDR3 is TGTGCCAGCAGCGAGGGGTACAGGGTACCCCTGAACACTGAAGCTTTCTTT. V usage is TRBV9 and J usage is TRBJ1-1, with D tentatively TRBD1 (6 bases). V was trimmed by 3 bases and J by 0 bases, leaving 18 bases between them. This CDR3 spans 17 amino acids. Per the germline V gene, CDR1 is SGDLS and CDR2 is YYNGEE. The entire variable domain, with the rest obtained from reference TRBV9 and TRBJ1-1, is as follows: DSGVTQTPKHLITATGQRVTLRCSPRSGDLSVYWYQQSLDQGLQFLIQYYNGEERAKGNILERFSAQQFPDLHSELNLSSLELGDSALYFCASSEGYRVPLNTEAFFGQGTRLTVV.

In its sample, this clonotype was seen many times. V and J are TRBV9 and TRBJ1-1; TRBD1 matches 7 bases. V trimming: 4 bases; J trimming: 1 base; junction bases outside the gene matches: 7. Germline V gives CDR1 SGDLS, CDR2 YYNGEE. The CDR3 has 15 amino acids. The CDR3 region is CASSTGQLTNTEAFF. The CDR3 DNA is TGTGCCAGCAGCACGGGACAGTTAACGAACACTGAAGCTTTCTTT.

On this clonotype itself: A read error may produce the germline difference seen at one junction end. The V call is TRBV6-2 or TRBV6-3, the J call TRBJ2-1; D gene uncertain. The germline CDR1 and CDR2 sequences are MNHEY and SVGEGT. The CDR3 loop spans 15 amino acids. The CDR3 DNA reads TGTGCCAGCAGTACTACATGGACGCCTAACAATGGGCAGTTCTTC. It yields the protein CASSTTWTPNNGQFF.

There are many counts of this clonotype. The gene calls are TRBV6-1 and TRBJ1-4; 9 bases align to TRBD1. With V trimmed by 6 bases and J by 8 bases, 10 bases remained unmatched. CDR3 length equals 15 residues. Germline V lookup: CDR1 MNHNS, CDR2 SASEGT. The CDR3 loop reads CASSLSGQGGEKLFF. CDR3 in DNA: TGTGCCAGCAGCCTATCGGGACAGGGAGGCGAAAAACTGTTTTTT.

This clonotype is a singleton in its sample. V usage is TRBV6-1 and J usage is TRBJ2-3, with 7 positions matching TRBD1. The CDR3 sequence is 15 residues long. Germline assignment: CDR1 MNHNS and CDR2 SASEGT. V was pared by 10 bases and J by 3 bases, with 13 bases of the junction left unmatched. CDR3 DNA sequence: TGTGCCACGATGACAGGGTCGGCTTGGACAGATACGCAGTATTTT. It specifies CATMTGSAWTDTQYF.

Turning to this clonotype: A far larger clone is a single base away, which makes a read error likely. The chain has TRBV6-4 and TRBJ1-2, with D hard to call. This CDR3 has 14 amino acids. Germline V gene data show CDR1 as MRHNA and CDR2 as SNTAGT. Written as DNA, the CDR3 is TGTGCCAGCAGTTACGCCCCGGGCACCTATGGCCACACCTTC. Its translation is CASSYAPGTYGHTF.

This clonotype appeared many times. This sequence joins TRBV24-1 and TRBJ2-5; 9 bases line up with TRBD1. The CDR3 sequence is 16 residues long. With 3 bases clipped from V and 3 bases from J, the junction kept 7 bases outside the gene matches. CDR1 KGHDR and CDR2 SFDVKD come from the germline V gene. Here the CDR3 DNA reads TGTGCCACCAGTGATCCAACTAGACAGGGGGAAGAGACCCAGTACTTC. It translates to CATSDPTRQGEETQYF.

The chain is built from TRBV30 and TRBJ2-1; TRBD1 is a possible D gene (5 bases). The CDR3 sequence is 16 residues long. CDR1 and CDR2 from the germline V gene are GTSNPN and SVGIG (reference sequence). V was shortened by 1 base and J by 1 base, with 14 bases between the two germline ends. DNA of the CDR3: TGTGCCTGGAGTGGGGGCAACATGATATCCTACAATGAGCAGTTCTTC. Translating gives CAWSGGNMISYNEQFF.

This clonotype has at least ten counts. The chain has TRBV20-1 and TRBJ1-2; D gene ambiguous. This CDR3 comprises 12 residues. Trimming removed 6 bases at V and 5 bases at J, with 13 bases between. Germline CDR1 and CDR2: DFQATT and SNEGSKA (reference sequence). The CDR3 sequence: CSASTRLYGYTF. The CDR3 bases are TGCAGTGCCTCGACTAGGCTATATGGCTACACCTTC.

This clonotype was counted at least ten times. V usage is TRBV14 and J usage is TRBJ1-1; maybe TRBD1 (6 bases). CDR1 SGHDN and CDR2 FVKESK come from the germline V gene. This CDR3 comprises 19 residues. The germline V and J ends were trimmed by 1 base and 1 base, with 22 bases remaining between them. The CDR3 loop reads CASSQAIQGASLTNTEAFF. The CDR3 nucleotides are TGTGCCAGCAGCCAAGCAATACAGGGAGCGTCGCTGACGAACACTGAAGCTTTCTTT.

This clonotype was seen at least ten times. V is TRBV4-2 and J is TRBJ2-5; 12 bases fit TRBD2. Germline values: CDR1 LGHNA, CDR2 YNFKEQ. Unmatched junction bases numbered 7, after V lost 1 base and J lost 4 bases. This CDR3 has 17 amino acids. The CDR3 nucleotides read TGTGCCAGCAGCCAAGGCCATGGACTAGCGGGACTAGAGACCCAGTACTTC. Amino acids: CASSQGHGLAGLETQYF.

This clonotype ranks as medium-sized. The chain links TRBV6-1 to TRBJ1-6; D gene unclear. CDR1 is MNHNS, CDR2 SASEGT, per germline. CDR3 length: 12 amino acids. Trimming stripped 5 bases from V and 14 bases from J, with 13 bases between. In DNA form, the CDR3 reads TGTGCCAGCAGTCCCCCCTTGGGGACCCTCCACTTT. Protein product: CASSPPLGTLHF.

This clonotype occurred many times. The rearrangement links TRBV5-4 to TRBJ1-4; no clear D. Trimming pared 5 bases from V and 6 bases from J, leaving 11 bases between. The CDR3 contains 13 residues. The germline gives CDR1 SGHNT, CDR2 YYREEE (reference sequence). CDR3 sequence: CASSFKRDEKLFF. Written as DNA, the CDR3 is TGTGCCAGCAGTTTTAAGAGGGATGAAAAACTGTTTTTT.

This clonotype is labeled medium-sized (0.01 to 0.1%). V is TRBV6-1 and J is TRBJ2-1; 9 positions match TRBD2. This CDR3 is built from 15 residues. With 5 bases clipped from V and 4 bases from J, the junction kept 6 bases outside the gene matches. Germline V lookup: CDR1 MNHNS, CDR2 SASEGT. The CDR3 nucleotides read TGTGCCAGCAGTCGACTAGCGGACCTATACAATGAGCAGTTCTTC. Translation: CASSRLADLYNEQFF.

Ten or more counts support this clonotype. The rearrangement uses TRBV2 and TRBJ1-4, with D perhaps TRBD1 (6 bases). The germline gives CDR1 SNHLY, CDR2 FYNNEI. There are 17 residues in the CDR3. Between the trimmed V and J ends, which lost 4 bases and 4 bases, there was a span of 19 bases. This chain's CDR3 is CASSGIDSGTSNEKLFF. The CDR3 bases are TGTGCCAGCAGTGGAATAGATTCCGGGACAAGTAATGAAAAACTGTTTTTT.

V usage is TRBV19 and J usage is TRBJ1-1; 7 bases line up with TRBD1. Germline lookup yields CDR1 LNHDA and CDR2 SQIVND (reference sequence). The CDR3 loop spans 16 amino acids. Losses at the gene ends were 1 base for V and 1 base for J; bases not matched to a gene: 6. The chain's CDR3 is CASSIVSWTGNTEAFF. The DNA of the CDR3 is TGTGCCAGTAGTATAGTATCTTGGACAGGGAACACTGAAGCTTTCTTT. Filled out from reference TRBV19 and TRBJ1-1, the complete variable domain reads DGGITQSPKYLFRKEGQNVTLSCEQNLNHDAMYWYRQDPGQGLRLIYYSQIVNDFQKGDIAEGYSVSREKKESFPLTVTSAQKNPTAFYLCASSIVSWTGNTEAFFGQGTRLTVV.

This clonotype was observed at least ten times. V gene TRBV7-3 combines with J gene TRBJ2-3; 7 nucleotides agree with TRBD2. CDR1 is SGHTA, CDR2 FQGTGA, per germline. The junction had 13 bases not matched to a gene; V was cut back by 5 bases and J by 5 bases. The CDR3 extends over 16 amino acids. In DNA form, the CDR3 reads TGTGCCAGCAGCCCAGGTGGGGGGGGATTTGAAGATACGCAGTATTTT. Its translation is CASSPGGGGFEDTQYF.

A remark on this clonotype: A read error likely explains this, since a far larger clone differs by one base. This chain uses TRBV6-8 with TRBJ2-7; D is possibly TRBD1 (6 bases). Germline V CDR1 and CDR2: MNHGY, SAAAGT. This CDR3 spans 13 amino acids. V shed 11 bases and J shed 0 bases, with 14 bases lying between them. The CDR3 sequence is CAGSDRSSYEQYF. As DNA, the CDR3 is TGTGCCGGTAGCGACAGGAGCTCCTACGAGCAGTACTTC.

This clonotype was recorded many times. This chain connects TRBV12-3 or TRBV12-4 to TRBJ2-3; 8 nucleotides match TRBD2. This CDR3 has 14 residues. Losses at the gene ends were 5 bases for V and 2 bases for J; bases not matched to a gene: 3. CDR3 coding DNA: TGTGCCAGCAGTGATAGCGGGAACACAGATACGCAGTATTTT. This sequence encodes CASSDSGNTDTQYF.

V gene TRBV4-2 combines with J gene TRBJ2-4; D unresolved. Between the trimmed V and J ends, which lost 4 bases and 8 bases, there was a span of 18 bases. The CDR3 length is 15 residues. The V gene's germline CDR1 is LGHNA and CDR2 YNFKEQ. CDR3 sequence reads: CASSPEFLVVDIQYF. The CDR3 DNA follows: TGTGCCAGCAGCCCGGAGTTTTTAGTGGTGGACATTCAGTACTTC.

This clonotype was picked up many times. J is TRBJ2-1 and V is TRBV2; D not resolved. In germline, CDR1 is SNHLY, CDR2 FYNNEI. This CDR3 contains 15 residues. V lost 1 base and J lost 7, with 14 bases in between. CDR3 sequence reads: CASSEGPQTWNEQFF. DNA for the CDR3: TGTGCCAGCAGTGAAGGGCCCCAGACTTGGAATGAGCAGTTCTTC.

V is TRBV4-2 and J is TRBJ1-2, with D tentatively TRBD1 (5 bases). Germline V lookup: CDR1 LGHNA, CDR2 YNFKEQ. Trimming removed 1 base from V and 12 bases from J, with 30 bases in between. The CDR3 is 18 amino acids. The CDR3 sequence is CASSQAHSGAPLWYTNTF. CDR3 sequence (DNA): TGTGCCAGCAGCCAAGCCCATTCTGGGGCCCCACTATGGTACACAAACACCTTC.

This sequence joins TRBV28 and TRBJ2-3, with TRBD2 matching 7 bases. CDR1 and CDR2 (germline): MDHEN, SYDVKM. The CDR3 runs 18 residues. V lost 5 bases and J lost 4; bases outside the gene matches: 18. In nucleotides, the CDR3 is TGTGCCAGCAGTCTACCTCTAGCGGTAGGCCCAGGGTCAGATACGCAGTATTTT. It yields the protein CASSLPLAVGPGSDTQYF.

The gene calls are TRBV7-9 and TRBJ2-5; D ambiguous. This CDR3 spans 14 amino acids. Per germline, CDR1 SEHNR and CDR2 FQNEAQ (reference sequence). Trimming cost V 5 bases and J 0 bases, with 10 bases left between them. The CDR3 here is CASSGAPYQETQYF. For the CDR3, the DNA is TGTGCCAGCAGCGGAGCGCCCTACCAAGAGACCCAGTACTTC.

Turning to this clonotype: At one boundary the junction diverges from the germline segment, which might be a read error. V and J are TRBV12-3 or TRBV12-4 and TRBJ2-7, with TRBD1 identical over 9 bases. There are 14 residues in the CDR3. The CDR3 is CASIQGTGFHEQYF. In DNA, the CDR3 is TGTGCCAGCATCCAAGGGACAGGGTTCCACGAGCAATACTTC.

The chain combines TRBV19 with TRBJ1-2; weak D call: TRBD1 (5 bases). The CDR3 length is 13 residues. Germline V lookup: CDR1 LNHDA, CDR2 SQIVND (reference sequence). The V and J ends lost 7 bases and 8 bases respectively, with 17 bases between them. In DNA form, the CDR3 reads TGTGCCAGTACCCCCCTGGAGGGGTTGGGCTACACCTTC. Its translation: CASTPLEGLGYTF.

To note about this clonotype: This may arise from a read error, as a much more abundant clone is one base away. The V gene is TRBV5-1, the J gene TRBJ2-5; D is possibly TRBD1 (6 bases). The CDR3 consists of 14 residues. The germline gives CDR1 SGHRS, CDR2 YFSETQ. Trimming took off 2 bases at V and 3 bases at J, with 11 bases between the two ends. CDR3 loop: CASSLQGFKETQYF. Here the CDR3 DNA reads TGCGCCAGCAGCTTACAGGGCTTCAAAGAGACCCAGTACTTC.

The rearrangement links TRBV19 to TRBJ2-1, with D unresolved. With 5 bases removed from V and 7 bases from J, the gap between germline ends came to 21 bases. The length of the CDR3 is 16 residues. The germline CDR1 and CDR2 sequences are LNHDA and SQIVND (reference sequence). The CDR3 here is CASSPYEDILGNEQFF. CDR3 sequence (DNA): TGTGCCAGTAGTCCCTACGAGGATATCCTTGGGAATGAGCAGTTCTTC.

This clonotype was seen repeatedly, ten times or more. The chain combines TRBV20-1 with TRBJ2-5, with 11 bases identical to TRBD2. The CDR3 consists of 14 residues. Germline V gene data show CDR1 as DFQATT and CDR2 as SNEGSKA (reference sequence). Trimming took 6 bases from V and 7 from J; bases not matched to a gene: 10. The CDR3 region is CSAPTGTSGGTQYF. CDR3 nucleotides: TGCAGTGCCCCCACCGGGACTAGCGGAGGGACCCAGTACTTC.

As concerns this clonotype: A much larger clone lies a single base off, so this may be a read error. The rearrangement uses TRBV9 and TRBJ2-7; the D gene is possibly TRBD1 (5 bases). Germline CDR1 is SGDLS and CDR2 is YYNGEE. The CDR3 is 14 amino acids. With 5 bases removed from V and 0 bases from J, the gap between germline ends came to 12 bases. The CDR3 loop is CASSGQVSSYEQYF. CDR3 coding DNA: TGTGCCAGCAGTGGACAAGTGAGCTCCTACGAGCAGTACTTC.